The present T cell receptor (beta chain) was sequenced within a study of shared clonotypes between healthy human individuals. Study-wide findings and caveats: Between a few donors, naive CD4 clonotypes were shared at a level of approximately 5%.

Naive CD8 cells lacked CD45RO and underwent positive selection for CCR7, leaving out terminally differentiated effector memory CD45RA+ cells. A remark on this clone: Its antigen is not identified.

The V segment lost 2 bases and the J segment 6 bases; nucleotides outside the gene matches: 12. CDR1 MNHEY and CDR2 SMNVEV come from the germline V gene (reference sequence). The CDR3 is made up of 16 amino acids. Using about 0.2 ug DNA, about 30,000 T cell genomes, the sorted-subset replicate PCRs were run. Clones were sequenced by immunoSEQ multiplex PCR, and TCRdb holds only the in-frame ones, with some missing. The sample has millions of clones, about 92% seen once; the top ten hold over 1.5%. The sequenced material came from naive CD8+ T cells from PBMCs. The V gene is TRBV27, the J gene TRBJ2-7; 8 bases are shared with TRBD2. The TCR originated in a man younger than 30 in good health. Some clones in this sample may be carry-over from other donors' samples. CDR3 in amino acids: CASSLGSGTSLSEQYF. DNA for the CDR3: TGTGCCAGCAGTTTAGGGTCGGGGACTAGTCTGTCCGAGCAGTACTTC.